These 32 T cell receptor beta chains originate from one sample sequenced in a study of identical twins. TCRdb passed the 5' RACE reads through MiXCR, listing each CDR3 protein once. The sample has about 790,000 distinct CDR3 sequences, over 15% seen once. These data also featured in a second study, about T cells expressing NK-cell markers.

Material: PBMCs. These receptor sequences come from a woman under 30 in good health.

The genes are TRBV27 and TRBJ2-1, with D possibly TRBD2 on 5 matching bases. Germline CDR1 is MNHEY and CDR2 is SMNVEV (reference sequence). The CDR3 is 18 amino acids. V lost 6 bases to trimming and J lost 0 bases, with 21 bases between them. The CDR3 sequence: CASSPTVTRLSSYNEQFF. DNA for the CDR3: TGTGCCAGCAGCCCAACCGTTACTAGACTTAGCTCCTACAATGAGCAGTTCTTC.

This chain links TRBV10-3 with TRBJ2-6; D tentatively fits TRBD1 or TRBD2 (6 bases each). CDR3 length equals 16 residues. V shed 6 bases and J shed 2 bases, with 14 bases lying between them. Germline V gene lookup returns CDR1 ENHRY and CDR2 SYGVKD. CDR3 DNA sequence: TGTGCCATCAGGAGGGGGGATCTAGCTGGGGCCAACGTCCTGACTTTC. It specifies CAIRRGDLAGANVLTF.

This clonotype was detected only a few times. CDR3 coding DNA: TGTGCCTGGACGGGCGGGAGGTATCTCGAGCAGTACTTC. Its protein product is CAWTGGRYLEQYF. This chain links TRBV30 with TRBJ2-7; 8 nucleotides line up with TRBD2. Germline assignment: CDR1 GTSNPN and CDR2 SVGIG (reference sequence). V dropped 4 bases and J dropped 6; count of bases not matched to a gene: 8. The CDR3 extends over 13 amino acids. Using reference TRBV30 and TRBJ2-7 for the parts outside the CDR3, the full variable domain is SQTIHQWPATLVQPVGSPLSLECTVEGTSNPNLYWYRQAAGRGLQLLFYSVGIGQISSEVPQNLSASRPQDRQFILSSKKLLLSDSGFYLCAWTGGRYLEQYFGPGTRLTVT.

The rearrangement joins TRBV20-1 to TRBJ1-4; 8 nucleotides match TRBD1. Trimming at V came to 3 bases and at J to 7 bases, leaving 7 bases not matched to a gene. Germline V gene lookup returns CDR1 DFQATT and CDR2 SNEGSKA (reference sequence). There are 14 residues in the CDR3. CDR3 sequence (DNA): TGCAGTGCTAGCGACTCAGGGGGCTCTGAAAAACTGTTTTTT. This encodes CSASDSGGSEKLFF.

This clonotype was picked up a small number of times. J is TRBJ2-7 and V is TRBV27, with TRBD1 matching 7 bases. This CDR3 is built from 13 residues. CDR1 and CDR2 from the germline V gene are MNHEY and SMNVEV (reference sequence). J lost 5 bases, V lost 6 bases, and 7 bases had no gene match. The CDR3 sequence is CASRKQGYNEQYF. The DNA for the CDR3 is TGTGCCAGCAGAAAACAGGGGTACAACGAGCAGTACTTC.

This clonotype came up a few times. The rearrangement uses TRBV5-1 and TRBJ2-7, with no clear D. The V and J ends lost 0 bases and 1 base respectively, with 14 bases between them. The germline V gene has CDR1 SGHRS and CDR2 YFSETQ. This CDR3 spans 16 amino acids. CDR3 nucleotides: TGCGCCAGCAGCTTGGGCGCCGGATTCGGATCCTACGAGCAGTACTTC. Translating gives CASSLGAGFGSYEQYF.

The chain employs TRBV30 and TRBJ2-5, with 10 bases matching TRBD2. CDR1 is GTSNPN, CDR2 SVGIG, per germline (reference sequence). V was pared by 0 bases and J by 3 bases, with 4 bases of the junction left unmatched. This CDR3 is built from 15 residues. CDR3 bases: TGTGCCTGGAGTGTTGGTGGACTAGCGGAAGAGACCCAGTACTTC. It yields the protein CAWSVGGLAEETQYF.

This clonotype was detected many times. This chain joins TRBV12-3 or TRBV12-4 and TRBJ1-1, with 7 bases identical to TRBD1. The V gene end was trimmed by 10 bases and the J gene end by 1 base; junction bases not matched to a gene: 9. The CDR3 is made up of 14 amino acids. The DNA of the CDR3 is TGTGCCATCTTCGTGGGACAGCAGAACACTGAAGCTTTCTTT. This codes for CAIFVGQQNTEAFF.

V usage is TRBV7-9 and J usage is TRBJ1-5; D remains ambiguous. V was cut by 6 bases and J by 5 bases, with 11 bases left in between. In germline, CDR1 is SEHNR, CDR2 FQNEAQ (reference sequence). CDR3 size: 13 residues. CDR3 protein: CASSRNNDQPQHF. The CDR3 DNA reads as TGTGCCAGCAGTCGTAACAACGATCAGCCCCAGCATTTT.

V gene TRBV12-3 or TRBV12-4 combines with J gene TRBJ1-1; D not certain. V was trimmed by 3 bases and J by 4 bases, leaving 9 bases between them. The CDR3 is 13 residues long. The DNA of the CDR3 is TGTGCCAGCAGTTTTTATAGGAGCACTGAAGCTTTCTTT. Its protein product is CASSFYRSTEAFF.

The chain has TRBV20-1 and TRBJ2-5, with D unclear. CDR3 length: 12 residues. V lost 5 bases, J lost 5 bases, and 12 bases lay in between. The germline V gene has CDR1 DFQATT and CDR2 SNEGSKA (reference sequence). The CDR3 nucleotides read TGCAGTGCTCTCGGAGTTAGGGAGACCCAGTACTTC. It encodes CSALGVRETQYF.

There are a few counts of this clonotype. The CDR3 protein is CASSRALAGYNEQFF. The DNA for the CDR3 is TGTGCCAGCAGTAGAGCCCTAGCGGGCTACAATGAGCAGTTCTTC. The chain couples TRBV12-3 or TRBV12-4 to TRBJ2-1, with TRBD2 matching 8 bases. Trimming at V came to 5 bases and at J to 3 bases, leaving 6 bases not matched to a gene. This CDR3 region has 15 residues.

The rearrangement links TRBV5-8 to TRBJ1-1; D is unclear. The ends were cut back, 0 bases at V and 6 bases at J, with 9 bases in the middle. CDR1 is SGHTS and CDR2 is YDEGEE in the germline V gene. The CDR3 extends over 13 amino acids. For the CDR3, the DNA is TGTGCCAGCAGCTTGGCGTACAGCGCTGAAGCTTTCTTT. This encodes CASSLAYSAEAFF.

V and J are TRBV20-1 and TRBJ2-3, with 8 bases aligning to TRBD2. The germline gives CDR1 DFQATT, CDR2 SNEGSKA (reference sequence). V shed 1 base, J shed 5 bases, and the junction held 11 bases outside the gene matches. This CDR3 contains 16 residues. The CDR3 nucleotides read TGCAGTGCTAGAGGCCTCGGGAGGGCCGTCGTAGATACGCAGTATTTT. It yields the protein CSARGLGRAVVDTQYF.

V gene TRBV20-1 combines with J gene TRBJ2-7, with D perhaps TRBD2 (5 bases). The CDR3 length is 14 residues. The V end lost 0 bases, the J end lost 2 bases, and 11 bases lay between the germline ends. Germline V gene data show CDR1 as DFQATT and CDR2 as SNEGSKA (reference sequence). The CDR3 sequence: CSARDRILAYEQYF. CDR3 sequence (DNA): TGCAGTGCTAGAGATAGGATACTAGCCTACGAGCAGTACTTC.

For this clonotype: The junction and the germline gene differ at one end; a read error may be behind it. The chain carries TRBV18 and TRBJ2-7; 13 nucleotides match TRBD2. The CDR3 consists of 16 residues. Germline V gene data show CDR1 as KGHSH and CDR2 as LQKENI. CDR3 bases: TGTGCCAGCTCTCCACTAGCGGGAGGGACGCCCTACGAGCAGTACTTC. Translated, it gives CASSPLAGGTPYEQYF.

Many counts were recorded for this clonotype. The V gene is TRBV23-1, the J gene TRBJ2-5; no definite D call. TRBV23-1 is flagged as an ORF with uncertain function. This CDR3 region has 11 residues. Trimming took off 6 bases at V and 5 bases at J, with 7 bases between the two ends. The CDR3: CASRKRETQYF. The DNA of the CDR3 is TGCGCCAGCAGGAAGCGTGAGACCCAGTACTTC.

This clonotype was detected only a few times. V and J are TRBV15 and TRBJ2-3, with 7 bases that match TRBD1. CDR3 length equals 15 residues. V gave up 1 base and J gave up 8 bases; unmatched junction bases: 9. Per the germline V gene, CDR1 is LNHNV and CDR2 is YYDKDF (reference sequence). CDR3 sequence: CATSRVGTDSLTQYF. CDR3 DNA: TGTGCCACCAGCAGAGTCGGGACAGACTCCCTTACGCAGTATTTT.

CDR3 sequence (DNA): TGCGCCAGCAGCCAAGGAGGCCTAGCGGGATACGAGCAGTACTTC. Amino acid sequence: CASSQGGLAGYEQYF. This chain connects TRBV4-3 to TRBJ2-7; 9 positions match TRBD2. With 1 base clipped from V and 4 bases from J, the junction kept 5 bases outside the gene matches. Germline CDR1 reads LGHNA; CDR2 reads YSLEER. The length of the CDR3 is 15 residues.

This clonotype has a handful of counts. The chain employs TRBV11-1 and TRBJ2-3, with 10 bases matching TRBD2. The CDR3 extends over 18 amino acids. Germline V lookup: CDR1 SGHAT, CDR2 FQDESV (reference sequence). V lost 5 bases, J lost 0 bases, and 11 bases stayed unmatched. The CDR3 sequence: CASSHGLAGVSSTDTQYF. In DNA form, the CDR3 reads TGTGCCAGCAGCCATGGGCTAGCGGGGGTGTCTAGCACAGATACGCAGTATTTT.

In this sample, this clonotype turned up a few times. The chain recombines TRBV12-3 or TRBV12-4 with TRBJ2-1; TRBD2 matches 10 bases. The CDR3 has 15 residues. V was pared by 7 bases and J by 10 bases, with 13 bases of the junction left unmatched. CDR3 residues: CASTASGSLWGEQFF. CDR3 in DNA: TGTGCCAGCACGGCTAGCGGGAGCCTGTGGGGGGAGCAGTTCTTC.

This clonotype has more than one count but fewer than ten. The chain combines TRBV6-5 with TRBJ1-5; no firm D call. The CDR3 has 13 amino acids. V lost 0 bases, J lost 6 bases, and 6 bases lay in between. Germline lookup yields CDR1 MNHEY and CDR2 SVGAGI. CDR3: CASSYSGVQPQHF. In DNA form, the CDR3 reads TGTGCCAGCAGTTACTCGGGTGTTCAGCCCCAGCATTTT.

This chain joins TRBV5-1 and TRBJ2-2; TRBD2 might be the D (6 bases). Germline-derived CDR1 and CDR2 are SGHRS and YFSETQ. Between the trimmed V and J ends, which lost 4 bases and 1 base, there was a span of 17 bases. This CDR3 region has 17 residues. The CDR3 is CASSPRGRGMNTGELFF. For the CDR3, the DNA is TGCGCCAGCAGCCCTCGCGGACGGGGGATGAACACCGGGGAGCTGTTTTTT. Together with reference TRBV5-1 and TRBJ2-2, the CDR3 gives the full variable domain: KAGVTQTPRYLIKTRGQQVTLSCSPISGHRSVSWYQQTPGQGLQFLFEYFSETQRNKGNFPGRFSGRQFSNSRSEMNVSTLELGDSALYLCASSPRGRGMNTGELFFGEGSRLTVL.

The chain employs TRBV14 and TRBJ1-1, with D maybe TRBD1 (6 bases). V was shortened by 0 bases and J by 1 base, with 9 bases between the two germline ends. This CDR3 contains 15 residues. Germline V CDR1 and CDR2: SGHDN, FVKESK. The CDR3 region has the DNA TGTGCCAGCAGCCAAGATTGGGGGCGGAACACTGAAGCTTTCTTT. Encoded protein: CASSQDWGRNTEAFF.

This clonotype was seen more than once but under ten times. The DNA of the CDR3 is TGCAGTGCTAGAGAGAACGGACGAGGCTCCTATAATTCACCCCTCCACTTT. This encodes CSARENGRGSYNSPLHF. This chain connects TRBV20-1 to TRBJ1-6, with D uncertain. Germline values: CDR1 DFQATT, CDR2 SNEGSKA (reference sequence). V was trimmed by 0 bases and J by 0 bases, leaving 12 bases between them. This CDR3 comprises 17 residues.

This clonotype occurred a few times. The chain recombines TRBV5-6 with TRBJ1-6, with TRBD1 as a possible D gene (5 bases). CDR1 is SGHDT and CDR2 is YYEEEE in the germline V gene. Trimming took 2 bases from V and 6 from J, leaving 12 bases between them. The CDR3 totals 15 residues. CDR3 in amino acids: CASSFPGTLNSPLHF. In nucleotides, the CDR3 is TGTGCCAGCAGCTTCCCCGGGACCCTTAATTCACCCCTCCACTTT.

In DNA form, the CDR3 reads TGCGCGAGCGGGAGCTCGCCTTTCTCTGGGGCCAACGTCCTGACTTTC. Its protein is CASGSSPFSGANVLTF. The rearrangement uses TRBV5-1 and TRBJ2-6; TRBD2 matches at 8 bases. This CDR3 comprises 16 residues. Germline V gives CDR1 SGHRS, CDR2 YFSETQ. The full variable domain, with the rest looked up from reference TRBV5-1 and TRBJ2-6, is KAGVTQTPRYLIKTRGQQVTLSCSPISGHRSVSWYQQTPGQGLQFLFEYFSETQRNKGNFPGRFSGRQFSNSRSEMNVSTLELGDSALYLCASGSSPFSGANVLTFGAGSRLTVL.

This clonotype was recorded a few times. The chain has TRBV6-5 and TRBJ1-2, with a weak D call TRBD1 (5 bases). Germline V lookup: CDR1 MNHEY, CDR2 SVGAGI. Between the trimmed V and J ends, which lost 6 bases and 8 bases, there was a span of 10 bases. The CDR3 sequence is 11 residues long. CDR3 DNA sequence: TGTGCCAGCAGGGGATCAGGGGGCTACACCTTC. The encoded protein is CASRGSGGYTF.

The V gene is TRBV7-9, the J gene TRBJ2-3; D gene unclear. The CDR3 is 11 amino acids. Trimming cost V 3 bases and J 6 bases, with 4 bases left between them. Germline V gives CDR1 SEHNR, CDR2 FQNEAQ (reference sequence). CDR3 sequence: CASSFYDTQYF. DNA of the CDR3: TGTGCCAGCAGCTTCTACGATACGCAGTATTTT.

The genes are TRBV7-2 and TRBJ2-7; no clear D gene. There are 12 residues in the CDR3. V shed 5 bases and J shed 6 bases, with 11 bases lying between them. Germline lookup yields CDR1 SGHTA and CDR2 FQGNSA. The CDR3 bases are TGTGCCAGCAGCCCGACTTCCCCCGAGCAGTACTTC. This sequence encodes CASSPTSPEQYF. Full variable domain (outside the CDR3, taken from reference TRBV7-2 and TRBJ2-7): GAGVSQSPSNKVTEKGKDVELRCDPISGHTALYWYRQSLGQGLEFLIYFQGNSAPDKSGLPSDRFSAERTGGSVSTLTIQRTQQEDSAVYLCASSPTSPEQYFGPGTRLTVT.

The chain is built from TRBV12-3 or TRBV12-4 and TRBJ2-7, with TRBD2 identical over 8 bases. The CDR3 covers 16 residues. V lost 6 bases to trimming and J lost 3 bases; unmatched junction nucleotides: 13. The CDR3 DNA is TGTGCCAGCAGCCATTCTAGCGGGCCGGAGATCTACGAGCAGTACTTC. Encoded protein: CASSHSSGPEIYEQYF.

About this clonotype: The junction and the germline gene differ at one end; a read error may be behind it. V usage is TRBV5-1 and J usage is TRBJ2-7, with no clear D. CDR1 is SGHRS, CDR2 YFSETQ, per germline. The CDR3 is made up of 13 amino acids. The CDR3 region is CTSSRQDSYEQYF. CDR3 nucleotides: TGCACCAGCAGCCGGCAGGACTCCTACGAGCAGTACTTC.